These T cell receptor beta chains were read from a single sample in a study of OX40 agonist ivuxolimab in advanced cancers. The method was immunoSEQ multiplex PCR; TCRdb's version includes in-frame clones alone and lacks a portion of them. The table records 52,000 or so clones, over 75% of them present only once. This material consisted of CD4+ or CD8+ T cells sorted from blood, taken in a trial of the OX40 agonist ivuxolimab. These receptor sequences come from an adult with an advanced solid tumor such as melanoma, head and neck, liver or kidney cancer. Each CDR3 is given with its conserved first and last residue. D genes are given only for firm matches. A row's size may be missing; if present it is once, few, many or a size class.

D gene | clone size | J gene | V gene | CDR3 DNA | CDR3 protein
. | . | TRBJ1-5 | TRBV2 | TGTGCCAGCAGGGGAACCGTCTCCCAGCCCCAGCATTTT | CASRGTVSQPQHF
TRBD1 | . | TRBJ2-2 | TRBV5-1 | TGCGCCAGCAGCCCCGGACAGGAATCGGCCGGGGAGCTGTTTTTT | CASSPGQESAGELFF
. | . | TRBJ1-4 | TRBV19 | TGTGCCAGTAGTTGGGACTCTGCAACTAATGAAAAACTGTTTTTT | CASSWDSATNEKLFF
TRBD2 | . | TRBJ2-5 | TRBV7-9 | TGTGCCAGCAGTCCGGGACTAGCGGGGGGACGGGAGACCCAGTACTTC | CASSPGLAGGRETQYF
. | . | TRBJ1-1 | TRBV18 | TGTGCCAGCTCACCACCAAGGGGGGCCCGGGGATACACTGAAGCTTTCTTT | CASSPPRGARGYTEAFF
. | . | TRBJ1-5 | TRBV11-2 | TGTGCCAGCAGCTTAAGCCTTGAGGGCAATCAGCCCCAGCATTTT | CASSLSLEGNQPQHF
. | . | TRBJ1-2 | TRBV30 | TGTGCCTTGGACGCTAACTATGGCTACACCTTC | CALDANYGYTF
. | . | TRBJ2-1 | TRBV11-2 | TGTGCCAGCAGGGCCGGGACCCACGCGGGGAATGAGCAGTTCTTC | CASRAGTHAGNEQFF
TRBD2 | . | TRBJ2-3 | TRBV9 | TGTGCCAGCAGCCCCGGGACTAGCGGGGTCAGCACAGATACGCAGTATTTT | CASSPGTSGVSTDTQYF
. | . | TRBJ2-7 | TRBV4-1 | TGCGCCAGCAGCCAAGGTGGGAGCTCCTACGAGCAGTACTTC | CASSQGGSSYEQYF
TRBD2 | . | TRBJ2-5 | TRBV6-1 | TGTGCCAGCAGTCAGGGAGGGGAGACCCAGTACTTC | CASSQGGETQYF
TRBD1 | . | TRBJ1-4 | TRBV6-5 | TGTGCCAGCAGTTCGGGACAGGTTAATGAAAAACTGTTTTTT | CASSSGQVNEKLFF
. | . | TRBJ1-5 | TRBV28 | TGTGCCAGCAGTCGACCCAATGGGAGGGTTCAGCCCCAGCATTTT | CASSRPNGRVQPQHF
TRBD1 | . | TRBJ1-5 | TRBV4-1 | TGCGCCAGCAGCCAAGGACAGGGGGACCAGCCCCAGCATTTT | CASSQGQGDQPQHF
. | . | TRBJ2-3 | TRBV4-1 | TGCGCCAGCAGCCCCGGGGAGGCGGCAGATACGCAGTATTTT | CASSPGEAADTQYF
. | once | TRBJ1-3 | TRBV27 | TGTGCCAGCAGTCCATCGGCTGGAAACACCATATATTTT | CASSPSAGNTIYF
. | . | TRBJ2-5 | TRBV18 | TGTGCCAGCTCACTAGGACTGCAAGAGACCCAGTACTTC | CASSLGLQETQYF
. | . | TRBJ2-7 | TRBV5-1 | TGCGCCAGCAGCTTGGGGGGCGCCCCCTACGAGCAGTACTTC | CASSLGGAPYEQYF
TRBD2 | . | TRBJ2-7 | TRBV27 | TGTGCCAGCAGACGACTAGCGGGGGCCTACGAGCAGTACTTC | CASRRLAGAYEQYF
. | . | TRBJ2-2 | TRBV28 | TGTGCCAGCAGCAGTGGGGGAAGGGGGAACACCGGGGAGCTGTTTTTT | CASSSGGRGNTGELFF
. | . | TRBJ1-2 | TRBV9 | TGTGCCAGCAGCGTATTGGACATACCGGATGGCTACACCTTC | CASSVLDIPDGYTF
. | . | TRBJ2-7 | TRBV6-6 | TGTGCCAGCAGTCTCCGAGACCTTAGTCCCGAGCAGTACTTC | CASSLRDLSPEQYF
. | . | TRBJ2-5 | TRBV9 | TGTGCCAGCAGCGTAATCGGTAGGGGGGGTTGGGAGACCCAGTACTTC | CASSVIGRGGWETQYF
TRBD1 | . | TRBJ1-4 | TRBV5-1 | TGCGCCAGCAGCCGGGGACAGGCTAATGAAAAACTGTTTTTT | CASSRGQANEKLFF
TRBD2 | . | TRBJ2-1 | TRBV11-2 | TGTGCCAGCACCCCGGGGGGATCCTACAATGAGCAGTTCTTC | CASTPGGSYNEQFF
TRBD2 | . | TRBJ2-1 | TRBV29-1 | TGCAGCGGAACTCCGGGACTAGCGGGAGACAATGAGCAGTTCTTC | CSGTPGLAGDNEQFF
TRBD1 | . | TRBJ2-3 | TRBV5-8 | TGTGCCAGCAGCCTGACAGGGGGCGAGACAGATACGCAGTATTTT | CASSLTGGETDTQYF
. | . | TRBJ1-3 | TRBV30 | TGTGCCTGGAGTGTAAAGGGATCTGGAAACACCATATATTTT | CAWSVKGSGNTIYF
. | . | TRBJ1-5 | TRBV5-4 | TGTGCCAGCAGCTTCCGGCCTAATGAGCCCCAGCATTTT | CASSFRPNEPQHF
. | . | TRBJ1-4 | TRBV18 | TGTGCCAGCAAACCGCCGGGACAATTCAATGAAAAACTGTTTTTT | CASKPPGQFNEKLFF
. | . | TRBJ2-6 | TRBV19 | TGTGCCAGTAGTATCGTGGACGGTAGCTCTGGGGCCAACGTCCTGACTTTC | CASSIVDGSSGANVLTF
TRBD1 | large | TRBJ1-1 | TRBV30 | TGTGCCTGGACCGGACAGGGAAGTAGGACTGAAGCTTTCTTT | CAWTGQGSRTEAFF
TRBD2 | . | TRBJ2-1 | TRBV27 | TGTGCCAGCAGTTTATCTTTCCGGACTAGCGGGACCTTCTTC | CASSLSFRTSGTFF
. | . | TRBJ1-2 | TRBV29-1 | TGCAGCGTCGAATACAGGGCGGGCTACACCTTC | CSVEYRAGYTF
. | few | TRBJ2-3 | TRBV5-1 | TGCGCCAGCAGCTTTCAAGACCATACGCAGTATTTT | CASSFQDHTQYF
. | . | TRBJ2-7 | TRBV28 | TGTGCCAGCAGTTCACACTCACCGGGAGCCTACGAGCAGTACTTC | CASSSHSPGAYEQYF
. | . | TRBJ2-3 | TRBV5-4 | TGTGCCAGCAGCTTGGGACTGAGGTCAGATACGCAGTATTTT | CASSLGLRSDTQYF
TRBD2 | . | TRBJ2-5 | TRBV11-3 | TGTGCCAGCAGCTTTAGTAGCGGGGCCCAAGAGACCCAGTACTTC | CASSFSSGAQETQYF
TRBD2 | . | TRBJ2-5 | TRBV7-9 | TGTGCCAGCAGCCTCGGACTAGCGGAGGGAGAGACCCAGTACTTC | CASSLGLAEGETQYF
. | . | TRBJ1-1 | TRBV7-3 | TGTGCCAGCAGCTTAGGACAGAACACTGAAGCTTTCTTT | CASSLGQNTEAFF
. | . | TRBJ1-3 | TRBV29-1 | TGCAGCGTTACGCGGGGGGGAGGAAACACCATATATTTT | CSVTRGGGNTIYF
TRBD1 | . | TRBJ1-2 | TRBV28 | TGTGCCAGCAGGGGACAGCTCTATGGCTACACCTTC | CASRGQLYGYTF
. | . | TRBJ1-6 | TRBV2 | TGTGCCAGCAGTCCCGCCGAGGATTCACCCCTCCACTTT | CASSPAEDSPLHF
. | . | TRBJ2-4 | TRBV6-1 | TGTGCCAGCGACTACAAAGTCGGGAAAAACATTCAGTACTTC | CASDYKVGKNIQYF
. | . | TRBJ1-2 | TRBV30 | TGTGCCTGGAGTGTAGGGGTTGGAGGCTACACCTTC | CAWSVGVGGYTF
. | . | TRBJ1-5 | TRBV2 | TGTGCCAGCAGTGAAGGGCAGGGCGGTCAGCCCCAGCATTTT | CASSEGQGGQPQHF
TRBD1 | once | TRBJ1-2 | TRBV27 | TGTGCCAGCAGTTTCCGGGACAGGGGGCTCTCGAAGGGCTACACCTTC | CASSFRDRGLSKGYTF
. | . | TRBJ2-1 | TRBV5-1 | TGCGCCAGCCGGGGACCTAGGGAAGTATACAATGAGCAGTTCTTC | CASRGPREVYNEQFF
. | once | TRBJ1-4 | TRBV30 | TGTGCCTGGAGCGGGACGCGGGGCGGGGAAAAACTGTTTTTT | CAWSGTRGGEKLFF
TRBD1 | . | TRBJ2-1 | TRBV29-1 | TGCAGCGCTAGACAGGGGCCGCATAATGAGCAGTTCTTC | CSARQGPHNEQFF
. | . | TRBJ2-5 | TRBV29-1 | TGCAGCGCCACTCCGGTTCAAGAGACCCAGTACTTC | CSATPVQETQYF
TRBD1 | . | TRBJ2-7 | TRBV2 | TGTGCCAGCACCCCACAGGGGTTGGCATACGAGCAGTACTTC | CASTPQGLAYEQYF
. | . | TRBJ2-7 | TRBV2 | TGTGCCAGCAGGAGTTTCCACGAGCAGTACTTC | CASRSFHEQYF
TRBD1 | once | TRBJ1-2 | TRBV29-1 | TGCAGCGTTGGGCGAGGACAGGGGGCCCGAAGGGGGGGCTACACCTTC | CSVGRGQGARRGGYTF